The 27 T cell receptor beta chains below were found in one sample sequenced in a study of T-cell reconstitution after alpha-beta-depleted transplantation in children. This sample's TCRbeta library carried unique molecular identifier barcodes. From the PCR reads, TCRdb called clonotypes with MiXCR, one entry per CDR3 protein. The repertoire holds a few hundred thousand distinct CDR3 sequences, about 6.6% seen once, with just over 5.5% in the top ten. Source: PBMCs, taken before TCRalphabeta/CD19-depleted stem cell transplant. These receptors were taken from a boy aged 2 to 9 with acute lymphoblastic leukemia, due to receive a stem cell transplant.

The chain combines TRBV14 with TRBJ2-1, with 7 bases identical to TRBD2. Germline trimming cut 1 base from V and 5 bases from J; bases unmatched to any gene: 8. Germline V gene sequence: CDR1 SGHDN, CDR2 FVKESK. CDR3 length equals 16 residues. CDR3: CASSQAPAGADNEQFF. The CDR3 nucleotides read TGTGCCAGCAGCCAAGCTCCTGCGGGAGCGGACAATGAGCAGTTCTTC.

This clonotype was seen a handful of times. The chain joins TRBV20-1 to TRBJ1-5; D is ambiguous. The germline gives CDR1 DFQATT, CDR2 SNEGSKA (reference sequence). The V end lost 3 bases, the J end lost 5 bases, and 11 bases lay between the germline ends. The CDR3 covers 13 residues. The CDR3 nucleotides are TGCAGTGCTAGGGATGGGTGGCATCAGCCCCAGCATTTT. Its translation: CSARDGWHQPQHF.

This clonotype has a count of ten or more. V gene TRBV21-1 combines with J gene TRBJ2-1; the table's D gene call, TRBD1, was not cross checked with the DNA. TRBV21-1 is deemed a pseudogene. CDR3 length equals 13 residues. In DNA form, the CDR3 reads TGTGCCAGCAGCAATCTTGGGGGCAGGGGGCAGTTCTTC. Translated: CASSNLGGRGQFF.

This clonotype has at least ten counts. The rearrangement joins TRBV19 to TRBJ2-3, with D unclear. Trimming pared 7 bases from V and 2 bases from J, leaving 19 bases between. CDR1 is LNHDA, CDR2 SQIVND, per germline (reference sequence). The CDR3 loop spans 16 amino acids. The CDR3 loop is CASTDLKSLFTDTQYF. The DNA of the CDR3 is TGTGCCAGTACGGACCTGAAGTCGCTCTTCACAGATACGCAGTATTTT.

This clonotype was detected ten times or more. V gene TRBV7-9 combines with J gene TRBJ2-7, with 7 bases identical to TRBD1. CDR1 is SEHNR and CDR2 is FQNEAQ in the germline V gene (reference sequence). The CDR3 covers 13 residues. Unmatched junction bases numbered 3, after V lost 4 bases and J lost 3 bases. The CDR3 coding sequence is TGTGCCAGCAGCTCGTGGGACAGCTACGAGCAGTACTTC. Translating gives CASSSWDSYEQYF.

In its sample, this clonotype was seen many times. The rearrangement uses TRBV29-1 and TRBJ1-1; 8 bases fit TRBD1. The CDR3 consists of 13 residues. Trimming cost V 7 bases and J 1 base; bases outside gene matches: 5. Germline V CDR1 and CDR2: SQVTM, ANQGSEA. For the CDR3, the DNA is TGCAGCGCTATAACAGGGGGGAACACTGAAGCTTTCTTT. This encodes CSAITGGNTEAFF.

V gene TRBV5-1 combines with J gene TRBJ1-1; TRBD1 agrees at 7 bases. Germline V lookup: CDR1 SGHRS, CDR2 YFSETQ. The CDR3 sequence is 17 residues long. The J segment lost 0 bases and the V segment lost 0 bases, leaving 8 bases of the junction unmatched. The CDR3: CASSLGRGGLMNTEAFF. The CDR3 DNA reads TGCGCCAGCAGCTTGGGCAGGGGGGGCCTGATGAACACTGAAGCTTTCTTT.

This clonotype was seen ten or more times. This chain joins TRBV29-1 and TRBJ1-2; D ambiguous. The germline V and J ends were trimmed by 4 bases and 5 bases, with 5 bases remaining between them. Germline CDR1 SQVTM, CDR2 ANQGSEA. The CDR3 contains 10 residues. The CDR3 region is CSVGQYGYTF. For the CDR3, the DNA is TGCAGCGTTGGACAATATGGCTACACCTTC.

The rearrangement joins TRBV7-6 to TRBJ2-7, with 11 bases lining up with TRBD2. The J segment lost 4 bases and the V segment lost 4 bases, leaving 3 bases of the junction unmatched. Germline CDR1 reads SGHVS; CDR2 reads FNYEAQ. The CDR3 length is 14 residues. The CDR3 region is CASSSLAGAYEQYF. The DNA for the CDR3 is TGTGCCAGCAGCTCACTAGCGGGGGCGTACGAGCAGTACTTC.

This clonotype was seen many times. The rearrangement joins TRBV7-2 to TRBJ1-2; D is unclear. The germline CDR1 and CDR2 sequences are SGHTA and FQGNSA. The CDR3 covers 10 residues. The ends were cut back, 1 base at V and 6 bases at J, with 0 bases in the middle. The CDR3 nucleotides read TGTGCCAGCAGCTTAGATGGCTACACCTTC. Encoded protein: CASSLDGYTF.

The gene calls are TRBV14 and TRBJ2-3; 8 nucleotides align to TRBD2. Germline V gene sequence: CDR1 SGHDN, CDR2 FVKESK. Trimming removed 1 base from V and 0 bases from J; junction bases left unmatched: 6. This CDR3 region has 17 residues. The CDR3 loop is CASSQGRTSGSTDTQYF. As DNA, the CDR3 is TGTGCCAGCAGCCAAGGCCGAACTAGCGGTAGCACAGATACGCAGTATTTT.

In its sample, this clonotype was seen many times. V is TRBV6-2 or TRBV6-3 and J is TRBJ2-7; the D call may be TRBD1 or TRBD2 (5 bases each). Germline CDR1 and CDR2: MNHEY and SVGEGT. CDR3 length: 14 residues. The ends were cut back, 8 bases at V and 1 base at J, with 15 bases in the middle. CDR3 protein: CASLDGAGSYEQYF. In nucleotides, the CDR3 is TGTGCCAGCCTTGACGGGGCTGGGTCCTACGAGCAGTACTTC.

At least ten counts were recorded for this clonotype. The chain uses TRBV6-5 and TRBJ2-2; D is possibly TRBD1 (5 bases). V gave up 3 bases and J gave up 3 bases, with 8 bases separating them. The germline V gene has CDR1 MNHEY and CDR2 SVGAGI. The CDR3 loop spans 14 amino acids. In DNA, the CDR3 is TGTGCCAGCAGTTATACAGGTGACACCGGGGAGCTGTTTTTT. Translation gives CASSYTGDTGELFF.

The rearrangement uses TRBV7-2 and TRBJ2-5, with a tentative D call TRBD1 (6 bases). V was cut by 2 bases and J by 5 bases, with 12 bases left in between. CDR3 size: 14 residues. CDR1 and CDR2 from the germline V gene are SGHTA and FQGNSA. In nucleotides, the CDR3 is TGTGCCAGCAGCTTATCAGGGGATAGGGAGACCCAGTACTTC. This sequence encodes CASSLSGDRETQYF.

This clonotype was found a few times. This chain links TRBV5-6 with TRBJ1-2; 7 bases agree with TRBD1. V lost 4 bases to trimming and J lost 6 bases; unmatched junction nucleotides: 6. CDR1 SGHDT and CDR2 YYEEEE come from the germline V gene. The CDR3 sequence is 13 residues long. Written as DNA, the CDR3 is TGTGCCAGCAGCATTGGGACAGTTAATGGCTACACCTTC. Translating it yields CASSIGTVNGYTF.

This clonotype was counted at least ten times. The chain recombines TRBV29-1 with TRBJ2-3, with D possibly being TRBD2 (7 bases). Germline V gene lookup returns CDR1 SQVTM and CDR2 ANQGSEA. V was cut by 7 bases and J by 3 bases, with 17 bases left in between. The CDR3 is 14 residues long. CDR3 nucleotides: TGCAGCGCCAGTAACGGGGGGCCGACAGATACGCAGTATTTT. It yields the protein CSASNGGPTDTQYF.

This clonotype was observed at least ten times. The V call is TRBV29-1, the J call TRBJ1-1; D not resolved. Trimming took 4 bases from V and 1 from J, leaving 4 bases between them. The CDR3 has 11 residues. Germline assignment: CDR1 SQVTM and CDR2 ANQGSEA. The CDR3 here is CSVARNTEAFF. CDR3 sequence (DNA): TGCAGCGTTGCAAGGAACACTGAAGCTTTCTTT. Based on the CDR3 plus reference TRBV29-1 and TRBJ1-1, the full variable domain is SAVISQKPSRDICQRGTSLTIQCQVDSQVTMMFWYRQQPGQSLTLIATANQGSEATYESGFVIDKFPISRPNLTFSTLTVSNMSPEDSSIYLCSVARNTEAFFGQGTRLTVV.

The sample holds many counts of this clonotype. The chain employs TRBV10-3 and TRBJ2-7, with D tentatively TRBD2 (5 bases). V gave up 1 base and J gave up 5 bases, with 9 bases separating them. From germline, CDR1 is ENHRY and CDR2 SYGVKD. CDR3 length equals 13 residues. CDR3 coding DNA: TGTGCCATCAGTGAGTTGGTCGGGAACGAGCAGTACTTC. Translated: CAISELVGNEQYF.

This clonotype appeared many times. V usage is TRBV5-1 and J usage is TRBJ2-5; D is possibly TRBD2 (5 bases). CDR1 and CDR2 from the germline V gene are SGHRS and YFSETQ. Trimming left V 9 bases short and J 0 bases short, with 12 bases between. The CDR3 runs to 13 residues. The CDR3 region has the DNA TGCGCCACCAGAGCGGAAAACCAAGAGACCCAGTACTTC. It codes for CATRAENQETQYF.

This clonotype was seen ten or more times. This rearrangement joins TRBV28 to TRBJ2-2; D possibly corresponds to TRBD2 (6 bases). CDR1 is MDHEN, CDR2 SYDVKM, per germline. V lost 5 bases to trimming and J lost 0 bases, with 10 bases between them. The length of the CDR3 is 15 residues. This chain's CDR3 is CASSAAGTNTGELFF. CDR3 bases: TGTGCCAGCAGTGCTGCGGGGACGAACACCGGGGAGCTGTTTTTT.

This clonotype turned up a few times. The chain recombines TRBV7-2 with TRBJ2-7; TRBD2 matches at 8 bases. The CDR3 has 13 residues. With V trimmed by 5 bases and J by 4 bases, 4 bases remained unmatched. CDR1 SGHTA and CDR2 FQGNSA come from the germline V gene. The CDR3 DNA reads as TGTGCCAGCAGCGTAACTAGCGGATACGAGCAGTACTTC. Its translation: CASSVTSGYEQYF.

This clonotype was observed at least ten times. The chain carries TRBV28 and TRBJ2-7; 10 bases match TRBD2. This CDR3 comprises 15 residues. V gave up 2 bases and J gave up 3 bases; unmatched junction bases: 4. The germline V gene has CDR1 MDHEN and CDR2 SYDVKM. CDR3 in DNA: TGTGCCAGCAGTTTAGATGGACTAGCGGACTACGAGCAGTACTTC. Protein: CASSLDGLADYEQYF.

CDR3 sequence: CSVTGENTEAFF. The DNA of the CDR3 is TGCAGCGTCACAGGGGAGAACACTGAAGCTTTCTTT. The chain couples TRBV29-1 to TRBJ1-1, with 7 bases aligning to TRBD1. Germline-derived CDR1 and CDR2 are SQVTM and ANQGSEA. V shed 6 bases and J 1 base; nucleotides not matched to a gene: 2. The CDR3 extends over 12 amino acids. The full variable domain, rest sourced from reference TRBV29-1 and TRBJ1-1, is SAVISQKPSRDICQRGTSLTIQCQVDSQVTMMFWYRQQPGQSLTLIATANQGSEATYESGFVIDKFPISRPNLTFSTLTVSNMSPEDSSIYLCSVTGENTEAFFGQGTRLTVV.

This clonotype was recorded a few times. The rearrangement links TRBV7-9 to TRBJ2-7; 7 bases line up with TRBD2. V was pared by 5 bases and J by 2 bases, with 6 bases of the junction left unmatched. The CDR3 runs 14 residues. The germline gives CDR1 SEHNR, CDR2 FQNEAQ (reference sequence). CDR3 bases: TGTGCCAGCAGCCGGACTAGGAAGGCCTACGAGCAGTACTTC. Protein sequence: CASSRTRKAYEQYF.

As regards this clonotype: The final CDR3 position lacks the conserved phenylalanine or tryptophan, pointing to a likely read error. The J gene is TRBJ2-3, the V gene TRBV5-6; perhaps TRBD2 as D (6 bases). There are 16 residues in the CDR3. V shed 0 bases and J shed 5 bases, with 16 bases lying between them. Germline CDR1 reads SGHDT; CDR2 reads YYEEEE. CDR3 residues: CASSLVYGGGVDTQYC. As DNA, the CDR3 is TGTGCCAGCAGCTTGGTTTACGGGGGAGGAGTAGATACGCAGTATTGT.

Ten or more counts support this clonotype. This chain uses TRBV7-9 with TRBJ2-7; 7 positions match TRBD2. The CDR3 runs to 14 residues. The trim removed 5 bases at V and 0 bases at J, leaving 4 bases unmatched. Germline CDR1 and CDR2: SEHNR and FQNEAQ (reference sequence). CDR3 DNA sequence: TGTGCCAGCAGCCAGCGGGGTTACTCCTACGAGCAGTACTTC. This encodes CASSQRGYSYEQYF. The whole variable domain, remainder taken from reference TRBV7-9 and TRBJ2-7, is DTGVSQNPRHKITKRGQNVTFRCDPISEHNRLYWYRQTLGQGPEFLTYFQNEAQLEKSRLLSDRFSAERPKGSFSTLEIQRTEQGDSAMYLCASSQRGYSYEQYFGPGTRLTVT.

DNA for the CDR3: TGCAGTGCCTACCGGGCCGACAATCAGCCCCAGCATTTT. It specifies CSAYRADNQPQHF. The rearrangement links TRBV20-1 to TRBJ1-5; D is unresolved. Germline V CDR1 and CDR2: DFQATT, SNEGSKA (reference sequence). V gave up 6 bases and J gave up 3 bases, with 12 bases separating them. This CDR3 is built from 13 residues.